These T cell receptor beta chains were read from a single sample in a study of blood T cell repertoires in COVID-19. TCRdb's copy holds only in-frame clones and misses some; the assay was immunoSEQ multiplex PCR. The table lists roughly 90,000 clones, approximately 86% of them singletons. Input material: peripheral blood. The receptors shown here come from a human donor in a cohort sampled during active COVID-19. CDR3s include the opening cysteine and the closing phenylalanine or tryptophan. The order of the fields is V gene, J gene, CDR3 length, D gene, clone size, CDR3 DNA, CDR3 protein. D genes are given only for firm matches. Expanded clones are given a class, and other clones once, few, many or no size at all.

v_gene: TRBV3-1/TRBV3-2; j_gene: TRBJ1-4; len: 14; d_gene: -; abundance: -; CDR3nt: TGTGCCAGCAGCCAGAGGGAAACTAATGAAAAACTGTTTTTT; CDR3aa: CASSQRETNEKLFF
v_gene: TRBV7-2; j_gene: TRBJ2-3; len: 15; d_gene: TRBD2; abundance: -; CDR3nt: TGTGCCAGCAGCTTAGATGGGACTAGCGGGAGGGGGGGCAATTTT; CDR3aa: CASSLDGTSGRGGNF
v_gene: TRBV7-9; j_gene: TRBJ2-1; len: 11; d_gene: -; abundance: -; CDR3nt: TGTGCCAGCAGCCTCCGTAATGAGCAGTTCTTC; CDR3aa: CASSLRNEQFF
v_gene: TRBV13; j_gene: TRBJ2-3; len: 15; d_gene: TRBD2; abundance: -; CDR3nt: TGTGCCAGCAGCCCCGTAGGCGGGGGAGCAGATACGCAGTATTTT; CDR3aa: CASSPVGGGADTQYF
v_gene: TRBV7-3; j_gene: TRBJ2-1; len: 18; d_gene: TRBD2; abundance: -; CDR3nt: TGTGCCAGCAGCACTCAAGGACTAGCGGGGGGCTCCTACAATGAGCAGTTCTTC; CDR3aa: CASSTQGLAGGSYNEQFF
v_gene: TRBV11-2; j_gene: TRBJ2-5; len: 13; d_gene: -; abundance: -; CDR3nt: TGTGCCAGCAGCCTAGGCAGGGTAGAGACCCAGTACTTC; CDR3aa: CASSLGRVETQYF
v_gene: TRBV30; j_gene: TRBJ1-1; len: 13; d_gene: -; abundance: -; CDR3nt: TGTGCCTGGAGTCTAAGTAGGGGTGCTGAAGCTTTCTTT; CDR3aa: CAWSLSRGAEAFF
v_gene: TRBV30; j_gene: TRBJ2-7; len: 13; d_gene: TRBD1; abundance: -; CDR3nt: TGTGCCTGGAGTGTACAGGGGGCGGGCGAGCAGTACTTC; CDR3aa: CAWSVQGAGEQYF
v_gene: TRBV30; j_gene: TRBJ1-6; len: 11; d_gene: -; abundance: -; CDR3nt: TGTGCCTGGACCCAGAATTCACCCCTCCACTTT; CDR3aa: CAWTQNSPLHF
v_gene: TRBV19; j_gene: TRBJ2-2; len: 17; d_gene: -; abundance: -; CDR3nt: TGTGCCAGTAGTATAGGACAGCCGCCTTTAAACACCGGGGAGCTGTTTTTT; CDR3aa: CASSIGQPPLNTGELFF
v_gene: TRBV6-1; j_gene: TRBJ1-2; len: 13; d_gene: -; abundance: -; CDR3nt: TGTGCCAGCAGTGAATTGCAGGGTGGGCGCTACACCTTC; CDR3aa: CASSELQGGRYTF
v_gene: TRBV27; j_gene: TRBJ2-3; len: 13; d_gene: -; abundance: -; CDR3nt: TGTGCCAGCAGTTTCGGGGAGACAGATACGCAGTATTTT; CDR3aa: CASSFGETDTQYF
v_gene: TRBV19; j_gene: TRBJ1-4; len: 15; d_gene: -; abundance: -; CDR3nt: TGTGCCAGTAAGCCCCCCGGCGGGAATAATGAAAAACTGTTTTTT; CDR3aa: CASKPPGGNNEKLFF
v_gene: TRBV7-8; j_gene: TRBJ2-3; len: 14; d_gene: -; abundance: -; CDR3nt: TGTGCCAGCAGCCCGAGATACAGCACAGATACGCAGTATTTT; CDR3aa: CASSPRYSTDTQYF
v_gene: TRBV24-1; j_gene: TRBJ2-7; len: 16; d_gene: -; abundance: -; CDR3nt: TGTGCCACCAGTGCTCTAGGCTCCCTTAATCCGCACGAGCAGTACTTC; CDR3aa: CATSALGSLNPHEQYF
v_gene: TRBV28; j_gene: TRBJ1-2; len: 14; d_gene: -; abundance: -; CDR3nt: TGTGCCAGCAGTTTCCACAGGGTTGGCTATGGCTACACCTTC; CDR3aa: CASSFHRVGYGYTF
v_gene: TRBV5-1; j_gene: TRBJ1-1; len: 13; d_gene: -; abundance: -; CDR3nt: TGCGCCAGCAGCTTACAGGGGAACACTGAAGCTTTCTTT; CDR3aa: CASSLQGNTEAFF
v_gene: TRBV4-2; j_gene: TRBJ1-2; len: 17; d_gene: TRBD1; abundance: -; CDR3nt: TGTGCCAGCAGCGGTGTGGGTGGACAGGAGTTTTTACATGGCTACACCTTC; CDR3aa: CASSGVGGQEFLHGYTF
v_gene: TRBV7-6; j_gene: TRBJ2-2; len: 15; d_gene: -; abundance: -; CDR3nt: TGTGCCAGCAGCTTAGGGGGGGCGAACACCGGGGAGCTGTTTTTT; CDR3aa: CASSLGGANTGELFF
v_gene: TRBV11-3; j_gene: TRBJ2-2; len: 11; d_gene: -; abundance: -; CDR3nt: TGTGCCAGCACGGACACCGGGGAGCTGTTTTTT; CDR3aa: CASTDTGELFF
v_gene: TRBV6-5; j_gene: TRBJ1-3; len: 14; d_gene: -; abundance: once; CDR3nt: TGTGCCAGCAGTATACAGGGTCCCGGAAACACCATATATTTT; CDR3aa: CASSIQGPGNTIYF
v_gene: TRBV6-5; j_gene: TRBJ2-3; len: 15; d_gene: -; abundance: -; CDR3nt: TGTGCCAGCAGCCAAGTCGGGAGCCCCCCAGATACGCAGTATTTT; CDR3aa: CASSQVGSPPDTQYF